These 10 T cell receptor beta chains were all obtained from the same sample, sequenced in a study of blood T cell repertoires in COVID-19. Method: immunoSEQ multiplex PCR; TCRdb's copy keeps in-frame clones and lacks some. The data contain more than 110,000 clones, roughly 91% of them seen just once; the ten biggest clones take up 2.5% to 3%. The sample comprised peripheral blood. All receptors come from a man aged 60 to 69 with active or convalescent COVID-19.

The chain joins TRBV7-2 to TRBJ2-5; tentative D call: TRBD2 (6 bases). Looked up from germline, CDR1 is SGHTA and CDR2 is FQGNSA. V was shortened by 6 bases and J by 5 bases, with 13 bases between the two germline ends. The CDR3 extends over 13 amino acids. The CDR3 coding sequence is TGTGCCAGCAGAAGAACCGGGACTGAGACCCAGTACTTC. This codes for CASRRTGTETQYF.

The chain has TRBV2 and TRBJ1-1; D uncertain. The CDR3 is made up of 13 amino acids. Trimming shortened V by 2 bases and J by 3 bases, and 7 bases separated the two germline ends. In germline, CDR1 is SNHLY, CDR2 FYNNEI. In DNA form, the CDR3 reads TGTGCCAGCAGTGAAACCGGGGACACTGAAGCTTTCTTT. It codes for CASSETGDTEAFF.

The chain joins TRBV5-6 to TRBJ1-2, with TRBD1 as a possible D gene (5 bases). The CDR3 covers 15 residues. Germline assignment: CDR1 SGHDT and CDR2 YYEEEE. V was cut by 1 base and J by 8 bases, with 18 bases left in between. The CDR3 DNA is TGTGCCAGCAGCTTGTGGGGGGAGAGGGCAGGAGGCTACACCTTC. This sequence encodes CASSLWGERAGGYTF.

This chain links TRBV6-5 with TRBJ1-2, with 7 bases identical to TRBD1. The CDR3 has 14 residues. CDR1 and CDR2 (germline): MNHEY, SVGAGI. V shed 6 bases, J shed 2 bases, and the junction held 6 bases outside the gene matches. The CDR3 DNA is TGTGCCAGCAGAAGGGACAGTTTAAACTATGGCTACACCTTC. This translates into CASRRDSLNYGYTF.

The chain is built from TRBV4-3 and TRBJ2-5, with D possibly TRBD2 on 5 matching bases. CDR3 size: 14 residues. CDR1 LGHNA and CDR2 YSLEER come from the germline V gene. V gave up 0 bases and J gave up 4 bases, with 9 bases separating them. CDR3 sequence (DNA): TGCGCCAGCAGCCAAGATATCAGCGGAGAGACCCAGTACTTC. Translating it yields CASSQDISGETQYF.

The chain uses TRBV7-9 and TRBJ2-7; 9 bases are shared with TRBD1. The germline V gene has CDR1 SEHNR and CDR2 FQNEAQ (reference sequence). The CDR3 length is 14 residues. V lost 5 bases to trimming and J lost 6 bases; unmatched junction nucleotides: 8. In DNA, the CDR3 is TGTGCCAGCAGCGTCCGGGACAGGGTCGGCGAGCAGTACTTC. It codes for CASSVRDRVGEQYF. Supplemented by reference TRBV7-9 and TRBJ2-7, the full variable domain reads DTGVSQNPRHKITKRGQNVTFRCDPISEHNRLYWYRQTLGQGPEFLTYFQNEAQLEKSRLLSDRFSAERPKGSFSTLEIQRTEQGDSAMYLCASSVRDRVGEQYFGPGTRLTVT.

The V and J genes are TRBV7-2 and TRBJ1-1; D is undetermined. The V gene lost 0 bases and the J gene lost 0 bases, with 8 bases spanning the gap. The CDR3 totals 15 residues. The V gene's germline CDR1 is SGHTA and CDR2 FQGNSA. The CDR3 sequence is CASSLAAVLNTEAFF. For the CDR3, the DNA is TGTGCCAGCAGCTTAGCGGCAGTACTGAACACTGAAGCTTTCTTT.

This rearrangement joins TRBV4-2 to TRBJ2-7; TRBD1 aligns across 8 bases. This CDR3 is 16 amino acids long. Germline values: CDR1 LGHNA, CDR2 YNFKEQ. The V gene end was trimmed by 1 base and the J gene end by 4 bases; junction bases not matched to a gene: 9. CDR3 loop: CASSQGIDRGGYEQYF. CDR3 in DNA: TGTGCCAGCAGCCAAGGAATAGACAGGGGTGGTTACGAGCAGTACTTC.

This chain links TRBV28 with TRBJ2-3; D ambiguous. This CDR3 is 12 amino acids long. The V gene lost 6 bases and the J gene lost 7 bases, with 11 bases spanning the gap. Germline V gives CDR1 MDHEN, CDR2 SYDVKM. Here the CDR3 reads CASSGDQNTQYF. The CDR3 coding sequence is TGTGCCAGCAGCGGAGATCAGAATACGCAGTATTTT.

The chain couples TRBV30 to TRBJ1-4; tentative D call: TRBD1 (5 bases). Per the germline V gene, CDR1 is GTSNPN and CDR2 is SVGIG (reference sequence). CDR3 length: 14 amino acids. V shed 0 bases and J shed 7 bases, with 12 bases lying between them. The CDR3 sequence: CAWSVGQDGEKLFF. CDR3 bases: TGTGCCTGGAGTGTGGGGCAGGACGGTGAAAAACTGTTTTTT.